Following are 32 T cell receptor beta chains from one sample sequenced in a study of blood T cell repertoires in COVID-19. The repertoire was sequenced with immunoSEQ multiplex PCR; TCRdb's copy has only in-frame clones and lacks some. Counted here are 470,000 or so clones, around 90% occurring once; the ten biggest clones make up almost 2%. Sequences were obtained from PBMCs or T cells enriched from blood (not recorded which). The receptors shown here come from a young woman with acute COVID-19.

The chain employs TRBV5-5 and TRBJ1-2; 9 bases fit TRBD1. Germline V gene sequence: CDR1 SGHKS, CDR2 YYEKEE (reference sequence). The CDR3 spans 13 residues. Unmatched junction bases numbered 3, after V lost 2 bases and J lost 7 bases. The CDR3 loop is CASSFTGGSGYTF. DNA of the CDR3: TGTGCCAGCAGCTTCACAGGGGGCAGTGGCTACACCTTC.

The rearrangement joins TRBV5-4 to TRBJ2-1, with 10 bases aligning to TRBD2. The germline V gene encodes CDR1 SGHNT and CDR2 YYREEE (reference sequence). With 0 bases clipped from V and 1 base from J, the junction kept 7 bases outside the gene matches. This CDR3 is 18 amino acids long. DNA of the CDR3: TGTGCCAGCAGCTTGGCGCTAGCGGGAGTAATGTCCTACAATGAGCAGTTCTTC. Translating it yields CASSLALAGVMSYNEQFF.

V and J are TRBV3-1 (or the pseudogene TRBV3-2) and TRBJ1-4; D unresolved. CDR3 length: 12 amino acids. Germline V gene sequence: CDR1 LGHDT, CDR2 YNNKEL (reference sequence). V shed 4 bases and J shed 11 bases, with 11 bases lying between them. The CDR3 nucleotides are TGTGCCAGCAGCCTAGACCCTACTAAACTGTTTTTT. It specifies CASSLDPTKLFF.

This clone was counted once. This chain connects TRBV6-5 to TRBJ1-1; maybe TRBD1 (5 bases). The CDR3 contains 15 residues. CDR1 is MNHEY, CDR2 SVGAGI, per germline. The V end lost 6 bases, the J end lost 0 bases, and 14 bases lay between the germline ends. CDR3 residues: CASRGHLMMNTEAFF. Written as DNA, the CDR3 is TGTGCCAGCAGAGGACATTTAATGATGAACACTGAAGCTTTCTTT.

The V call is TRBV19, the J call TRBJ2-3, with 9 bases fitting TRBD2. This CDR3 has 15 amino acids. Germline V gene sequence: CDR1 LNHDA, CDR2 SQIVND (reference sequence). Unmatched junction bases numbered 3, after V lost 4 bases and J lost 1 base. CDR3: CASSTWTSGTDTQYF. CDR3 nucleotide sequence: TGTGCCAGTAGTACCTGGACTAGCGGCACAGATACGCAGTATTTT.

The gene calls are TRBV29-1 and TRBJ1-1, with D maybe TRBD1 (5 bases). In germline, CDR1 is SQVTM, CDR2 ANQGSEA. The CDR3 length is 12 residues. Trimming removed 7 bases from V and 0 bases from J, with 9 bases in between. The CDR3 spells CSAGPMNTEAFF. DNA for the CDR3: TGCAGCGCGGGACCTATGAACACTGAAGCTTTCTTT.

The V and J genes are TRBV3-1 (or the pseudogene TRBV3-2) and TRBJ1-2; D possibly corresponds to TRBD1 (5 bases). The V and J ends lost 3 bases and 4 bases respectively, with 12 bases between them. Per the germline V gene, CDR1 is LGHDT and CDR2 is YNNKEL (reference sequence). The CDR3 loop spans 14 amino acids. The CDR3 is CASSHIRDSYGYTF. CDR3 sequence (DNA): TGTGCCAGCAGCCATATCAGGGACTCCTATGGCTACACCTTC.

The chain is built from TRBV7-9 and TRBJ1-3; no firm D call. Trimming took 1 base from V and 3 from J, leaving 13 bases between them. Germline lookup yields CDR1 SEHNR and CDR2 FQNEAQ (reference sequence). The CDR3 extends over 16 amino acids. CDR3 amino acids: CASSLVSPTDGNTIYF. DNA for the CDR3: TGTGCCAGCAGCTTAGTATCACCTACTGATGGAAACACCATATATTTT.

CDR3 residues: CASSQERTGGQETQYF. The CDR3 DNA follows: TGCGCCAGCAGCCAAGAGAGGACAGGGGGGCAAGAGACCCAGTACTTC. This chain uses TRBV4-1 with TRBJ2-5; 10 nucleotides match TRBD1. CDR1 and CDR2 (germline): MGHRA, YSYEKL. This CDR3 has 16 residues. The junction had 3 bases not matched to a gene; V was cut back by 0 bases and J by 2 bases.

This clone has a single count. This chain joins TRBV6-5 and TRBJ2-2; the D is unclear. V gave up 3 bases and J gave up 1 base, with 12 bases separating them. Germline loops: CDR1 MNHEY, CDR2 SVGAGI. The CDR3 contains 16 residues. CDR3 amino acids: CASSYSSGLNTGELFF. The CDR3 coding sequence is TGTGCCAGCAGTTATTCGTCAGGTCTGAACACCGGGGAGCTGTTTTTT.

V usage is TRBV5-1 and J usage is TRBJ2-7; D possibly corresponds to TRBD1 (6 bases). V dropped 4 bases and J dropped 2 bases, with 7 bases sitting between them. Germline V gives CDR1 SGHRS, CDR2 YFSETQ. The length of the CDR3 is 12 residues. The CDR3 nucleotides are TGCGCCAGCAGCCCAGGGGCCTACGAGCAGTACTTC. Its protein is CASSPGAYEQYF. The full variable domain, its missing parts supplied by reference TRBV5-1 and TRBJ2-7, is KAGVTQTPRYLIKTRGQQVTLSCSPISGHRSVSWYQQTPGQGLQFLFEYFSETQRNKGNFPGRFSGRQFSNSRSEMNVSTLELGDSALYLCASSPGAYEQYFGPGTRLTVT.

This clone was seen a few times. The V call is TRBV19, the J call TRBJ2-1, with TRBD1 matching 9 bases. CDR3 length: 15 amino acids. Trimming cost V 5 bases and J 9 bases; bases outside gene matches: 11. Germline V gene lookup returns CDR1 LNHDA and CDR2 SQIVND (reference sequence). The chain's CDR3 is CASSPTGGRITEQFF. The CDR3 nucleotides read TGTGCCAGTAGTCCCACAGGGGGCAGGATCACTGAGCAGTTCTTC.

The chain recombines TRBV19 with TRBJ1-3; 7 positions agree with TRBD1. This CDR3 has 15 residues. Germline CDR1 reads LNHDA; CDR2 reads SQIVND (reference sequence). After removal of 4 bases from V and 4 bases from J, the junction contained 7 bases not matched to a gene. The DNA for the CDR3 is TGTGCCAGTAGTACCTCGACAGGGAGAGGAAACACCATATATTTT. This encodes CASSTSTGRGNTIYF. Full variable domain (outside the CDR3, taken from reference TRBV19 and TRBJ1-3): DGGITQSPKYLFRKEGQNVTLSCEQNLNHDAMYWYRQDPGQGLRLIYYSQIVNDFQKGDIAEGYSVSREKKESFPLTVTSAQKNPTAFYLCASSTSTGRGNTIYFGEGSWLTVV.

The V and J genes are TRBV28 and TRBJ2-3, with unresolved D. Germline CDR1 and CDR2: MDHEN and SYDVKM. This CDR3 spans 13 amino acids. V lost 2 bases, J lost 1 base, and 4 bases lay in between. The CDR3 region is CASSLGRTDTQYF. Written as DNA, the CDR3 is TGTGCCAGCAGTTTAGGCCGCACAGATACGCAGTATTTT.

The rearrangement joins TRBV18 to TRBJ2-5; no reliable D call. CDR1 KGHSH and CDR2 LQKENI come from the germline V gene. The CDR3 is made up of 13 amino acids. V was trimmed by 3 bases and J by 2 bases, leaving 7 bases between them. The CDR3 here is CASSPGFQETQYF. In nucleotides, the CDR3 is TGTGCCAGCTCACCCGGGTTTCAAGAGACCCAGTACTTC.

The V call is TRBV19, the J call TRBJ1-5, with D maybe TRBD1 (5 bases). The CDR3 spans 15 residues. Trimming pared 4 bases from V and 3 bases from J, leaving 13 bases between. The germline CDR1 and CDR2 sequences are LNHDA and SQIVND (reference sequence). CDR3 in amino acids: CASSNPTVNNQPQHF. The CDR3 DNA sequence: TGTGCCAGTAGTAACCCGACAGTAAACAATCAGCCCCAGCATTTT.

The chain joins TRBV5-6 to TRBJ1-2; D is undetermined. The germline gives CDR1 SGHDT, CDR2 YYEEEE. With 4 bases removed from V and 1 base from J, the gap between germline ends came to 11 bases. The CDR3 covers 14 residues. In DNA, the CDR3 is TGTGCCAGCAGCGTGCGAGGGATTAACTATGGCTACACCTTC. This codes for CASSVRGINYGYTF.

The chain joins TRBV7-9 to TRBJ1-5, with 7 bases fitting TRBD1. The CDR3 contains 15 residues. The germline gives CDR1 SEHNR, CDR2 FQNEAQ (reference sequence). V was pared by 1 base and J by 7 bases, with 7 bases of the junction left unmatched. This CDR3 is CASSLGWAGGQPQHF. CDR3 sequence (DNA): TGTGCCAGCAGCTTAGGATGGGCAGGGGGACAGCCCCAGCATTTT.

The J gene is TRBJ2-3, the V gene TRBV2, with TRBD1 matching over 8 bases. The CDR3 has 15 residues. Germline V lookup: CDR1 SNHLY, CDR2 FYNNEI. After removal of 5 bases from V and 2 bases from J, the junction contained 6 bases not matched to a gene. CDR3 nucleotide sequence: TGTGCCAGCAGTCGGACAGGGACAACCACAGATACGCAGTATTTT. Protein product: CASSRTGTTTDTQYF.

The rearrangement joins TRBV12-5 to TRBJ2-7; D may be TRBD1 (6 bases). The CDR3 is made up of 12 amino acids. V lost 8 bases, J lost 2 bases, and 10 bases lay in between. CDR1 is LGHNT and CDR2 is FRNRAP in the germline V gene. CDR3 DNA sequence: TGTGCTAGTCAGGGGTCGGCCTACGAGCAGTACTTC. Its protein product is CASQGSAYEQYF.

The J gene is TRBJ2-7, the V gene TRBV11-2; a possible D gene is TRBD1 (6 bases). Germline values: CDR1 SGHAT, CDR2 FQNNGV. The CDR3 contains 13 residues. Trimming took off 5 bases at V and 2 bases at J, with 10 bases between the two ends. CDR3 region: CASSPGQTYEQYF. As DNA, the CDR3 is TGTGCCAGCAGCCCCGGACAGACCTACGAGCAGTACTTC.

The rearrangement joins TRBV28 to TRBJ1-3; D may be TRBD1 (6 bases). V was clipped by 2 bases and J by 1 base, with 12 bases between them. The CDR3 extends over 16 amino acids. Germline-derived CDR1 and CDR2 are MDHEN and SYDVKM. The CDR3 DNA reads as TGTGCCAGCAGTTTACCTGGGGGGGCTTCTGGAAACACCATATATTTT. It codes for CASSLPGGASGNTIYF.

The gene calls are TRBV6-9 and TRBJ2-6; 7 bases match TRBD1. There are 15 residues in the CDR3. The germline V gene has CDR1 MNHGY and CDR2 SVAAGI. The J segment lost 2 bases and the V segment lost 7 bases, leaving 5 bases of the junction unmatched. The CDR3 DNA reads as TGTGCCAGCAACCAGACAGGGACTGGGGCCAACGTCCTGACTTTC. Translated: CASNQTGTGANVLTF.

The genes are TRBV29-1 and TRBJ2-7, with TRBD1 matching over 9 bases. The germline V gene encodes CDR1 SQVTM and CDR2 ANQGSEA. V was pared by 6 bases and J by 2 bases, with 8 bases of the junction left unmatched. The CDR3 consists of 14 residues. The CDR3 loop is CSVIRDRVTYEQYF. CDR3 nucleotides: TGCAGCGTCATTCGGGACAGGGTTACCTACGAGCAGTACTTC.

The rearrangement uses TRBV28 and TRBJ1-5, with D possibly matching TRBD1 (6 bases). Germline V CDR1 and CDR2: MDHEN, SYDVKM. The CDR3 sequence is 13 residues long. V was pared by 2 bases and J by 5 bases, with 7 bases between. The CDR3 region is CASSLPGDQPQHF. As DNA, the CDR3 is TGTGCCAGCAGTTTACCAGGGGATCAGCCCCAGCATTTT.

The chain recombines TRBV11-3 with TRBJ2-3; 7 nucleotides line up with TRBD1. V gave up 5 bases and J gave up 4 bases; unmatched junction bases: 6. Germline-derived CDR1 and CDR2 are SGHNT and YENEEA. The CDR3 is made up of 14 amino acids. The CDR3 DNA is TGTGCCAGCAGCCAAGACAGGGATGCAGATACGCAGTATTTT. It encodes CASSQDRDADTQYF.

The chain is built from TRBV30 and TRBJ2-2, with 9 positions matching TRBD2. After removal of 4 bases from V and 4 bases from J, the junction contained 13 bases not matched to a gene. Germline V gene sequence: CDR1 GTSNPN, CDR2 SVGIG (reference sequence). This CDR3 has 17 residues. DNA of the CDR3: TGTGCCTGGAAAGGACTGGCGGGAGGGCCGGGCACCGGGGAGCTGTTTTTT. Its translation is CAWKGLAGGPGTGELFF.

This clone is a singleton in its sample. The CDR3 protein is CASRLAGGADANTGELFF. The DNA of the CDR3 is TGCGCCAGCAGACTAGCGGGAGGGGCGGACGCGAACACCGGGGAGCTGTTTTTT. V and J are TRBV10-1 and TRBJ2-2; 13 bases match TRBD2. The CDR3 runs to 18 residues. Unmatched junction bases numbered 7, after V lost 6 bases and J lost 0 bases. The germline V gene encodes CDR1 WNHNN and CDR2 SYGVQD (reference sequence).

This chain uses TRBV7-9 with TRBJ2-1; TRBD2 matches 8 bases. CDR3 length: 18 amino acids. The junction had 17 bases not matched to a gene; V was cut back by 7 bases and J by 3 bases. The germline V gene has CDR1 SEHNR and CDR2 FQNEAQ (reference sequence). The CDR3 sequence is CASTPVRGAGVGYNEQFF. The DNA for the CDR3 is TGTGCCAGCACCCCGGTTCGGGGAGCGGGAGTTGGCTACAATGAGCAGTTCTTC.

This sequence joins TRBV2 and TRBJ1-1; D gene uncertain. Trimming removed 3 bases from V and 1 base from J, with 12 bases in between. Germline CDR1 SNHLY, CDR2 FYNNEI. The CDR3 contains 15 residues. CDR3 nucleotide sequence: TGTGCCAGCAGTGATGACGCCACGGGGAACACTGAAGCTTTCTTT. This codes for CASSDDATGNTEAFF. The variable domain in full, with the rest retrieved from reference TRBV2 and TRBJ1-1, is EPEVTQTPSHQVTQMGQEVILRCVPISNHLYFYWYRQILGQKVEFLVSFYNNEISEKSEIFDDQFSVERPDGSNFTLKIRSTKLEDSAMYFCASSDDATGNTEAFFGQGTRLTVV.

V usage is TRBV4-1 and J usage is TRBJ1-4, with unresolved D. V lost 2 bases, J lost 0 bases, and 7 bases lay in between. The length of the CDR3 is 15 residues. The germline V gene encodes CDR1 MGHRA and CDR2 YSYEKL. The chain's CDR3 is CASSQFGTTNEKLFF. In DNA form, the CDR3 reads TGCGCCAGCAGCCAATTCGGGACAACTAATGAAAAACTGTTTTTT.

This clone was recorded once. This rearrangement joins TRBV19 to TRBJ2-5; TRBD2 agrees at 9 bases. Looked up from germline, CDR1 is LNHDA and CDR2 is SQIVND (reference sequence). V lost 5 bases and J lost 5; bases outside the gene matches: 12. The CDR3 runs 16 residues. As DNA, the CDR3 is TGTGCCAGTAGTGTGACAGTCAGCGGGGGGATCGAGACCCAGTACTTC. Encoded protein: CASSVTVSGGIETQYF.